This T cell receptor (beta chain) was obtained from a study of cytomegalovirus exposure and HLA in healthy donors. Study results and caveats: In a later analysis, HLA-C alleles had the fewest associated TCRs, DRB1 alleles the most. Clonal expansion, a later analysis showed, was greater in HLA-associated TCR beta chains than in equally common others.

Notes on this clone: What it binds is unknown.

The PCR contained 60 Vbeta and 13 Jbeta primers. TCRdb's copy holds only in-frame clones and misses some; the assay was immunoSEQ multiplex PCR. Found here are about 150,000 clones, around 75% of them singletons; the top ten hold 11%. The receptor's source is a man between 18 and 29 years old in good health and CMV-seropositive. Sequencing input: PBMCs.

The CDR3, as DNA: TGTGCCAGCAGCTCCGGGGCGGGGGCGGGCGGGGAGCTGTTTTTT. Its protein product is CASSSGAGAGGELFF. The J gene is TRBJ2-2, the V gene TRBV7-6; possible D gene TRBD2, 7 bases. Looked up from germline, CDR1 is SGHVS and CDR2 is FNYEAQ. With 4 bases removed from V and 7 bases from J, the gap between germline ends came to 16 bases. This CDR3 is 15 amino acids long. Drawing the rest from reference TRBV7-6 and TRBJ2-2, the complete variable domain is GAGVSQSPRYKVTKRGQDVALRCDPISGHVSLYWYRQALGQGPEFLTYFNYEAQQDKSGLPNDRFSAERPEGSISTLTIQRTEQRDSAMYRCASSSGAGAGGELFFGEGSRLTVL.